This is a list of T cell receptor beta chains from one sample in a study of cytomegalovirus exposure and HLA in healthy donors. The assay was immunoSEQ multiplex PCR, and TCRdb's table has in-frame clones only and misses some. The sample contains 90,000 to 110,000 clones, 81% of which appear only once. Sequenced sample: PBMCs. The receptor set was obtained from a woman aged 25 to 39 in good health and CMV-seronegative. Each CDR3 is given with its conserved first and last residue. Each record gives: D gene, clone size, V gene, J gene, CDR3 DNA, CDR3 protein. A D gene is named only where the DNA matches it firmly. For some rows the clone size is stated as once, few or many, or as a class when expanded; others skip it.

d_gene: NA; abundance: NA; v_gene: TRBV19; j_gene: TRBJ1-1; CDR3nt: TGTGCCAGTAGTATCGCCGGAGTGCACACTGAAGCTTTCTTT; CDR3aa: CASSIAGVHTEAFF
d_gene: TRBD1; abundance: NA; v_gene: TRBV19; j_gene: TRBJ2-5; CDR3nt: TGTGCCAGTAGTACTGGGACAGGCAAGTACCAAGAGACCCAGTACTTC; CDR3aa: CASSTGTGKYQETQYF
d_gene: TRBD2; abundance: NA; v_gene: TRBV6-5; j_gene: TRBJ2-1; CDR3nt: TGTGCCAGCGCCCGTAGCGGGAGGGCCCGGAATGAGCAGTTCTTC; CDR3aa: CASARSGRARNEQFF
d_gene: TRBD2; abundance: once; v_gene: TRBV5-6; j_gene: TRBJ2-1; CDR3nt: TGTGCCAGCAGCGACCTAGCGGTGACCTACAATGAGCAGTTCTTC; CDR3aa: CASSDLAVTYNEQFF
d_gene: TRBD1; abundance: NA; v_gene: TRBV11-2; j_gene: TRBJ2-3; CDR3nt: TGTGCCAGCAGCCTAGGGGACAGGGCACGCACAGATACGCAGTATTTT; CDR3aa: CASSLGDRARTDTQYF
d_gene: TRBD2; abundance: NA; v_gene: TRBV10-1; j_gene: TRBJ2-7; CDR3nt: TGCGCCAGGGCCGGGGGGGAACACGAGCAGTACTTC; CDR3aa: CARAGGEHEQYF
d_gene: TRBD2; abundance: NA; v_gene: TRBV5-1; j_gene: TRBJ2-1; CDR3nt: TGCGCCAGCAGTTGGACTAGCGGGAACTACAATGAGCAGTTCTTC; CDR3aa: CASSWTSGNYNEQFF
d_gene: TRBD2; abundance: NA; v_gene: TRBV5-4; j_gene: TRBJ2-1; CDR3nt: TGTGCCAGCAGCTTGCTAGCGGGAGTTCACAATGAGCAGTTCTTC; CDR3aa: CASSLLAGVHNEQFF
d_gene: TRBD1; abundance: NA; v_gene: TRBV29-1; j_gene: TRBJ1-1; CDR3nt: TGCAGCGTTGATGGGACAGACATGAACACTGAAGCTTTCTTT; CDR3aa: CSVDGTDMNTEAFF
d_gene: NA; abundance: NA; v_gene: TRBV15; j_gene: TRBJ1-1; CDR3nt: TGTGCCACCAGCAGAGATATAGGACAGAGATTTAACACTGAAGCTTTCTTT; CDR3aa: CATSRDIGQRFNTEAFF
d_gene: NA; abundance: NA; v_gene: TRBV11-2; j_gene: TRBJ2-5; CDR3nt: TGTGCCAGCAGCTCAACACGGGGGGAGACCCAGTACTTC; CDR3aa: CASSSTRGETQYF
d_gene: TRBD1; abundance: NA; v_gene: TRBV7-2; j_gene: TRBJ1-3; CDR3nt: TGTGCCAGCAGCTTGACAGGGGGGTCTGGAAACACCATATATTTT; CDR3aa: CASSLTGGSGNTIYF
d_gene: NA; abundance: NA; v_gene: TRBV28; j_gene: TRBJ2-7; CDR3nt: TGTGCCAGCAGTCCGAGACAGTACGAGCAGTACTTC; CDR3aa: CASSPRQYEQYF
d_gene: NA; abundance: once; v_gene: TRBV28; j_gene: TRBJ2-5; CDR3nt: TGTGCCAGCAGTCTAGGGGGGGGCACGGGTGAGGAGACCCAGTACTTC; CDR3aa: CASSLGGGTGEETQYF
d_gene: NA; abundance: NA; v_gene: TRBV5-1; j_gene: TRBJ2-1; CDR3nt: TGCGCCAGCAGCAACCCCACGGGTCGCGAGCAGTTCTTC; CDR3aa: CASSNPTGREQFF
d_gene: NA; abundance: NA; v_gene: TRBV28; j_gene: TRBJ1-5; CDR3nt: TGTGCCAGCAGTGCGCCAGGACAGCCCCAGCATTTT; CDR3aa: CASSAPGQPQHF